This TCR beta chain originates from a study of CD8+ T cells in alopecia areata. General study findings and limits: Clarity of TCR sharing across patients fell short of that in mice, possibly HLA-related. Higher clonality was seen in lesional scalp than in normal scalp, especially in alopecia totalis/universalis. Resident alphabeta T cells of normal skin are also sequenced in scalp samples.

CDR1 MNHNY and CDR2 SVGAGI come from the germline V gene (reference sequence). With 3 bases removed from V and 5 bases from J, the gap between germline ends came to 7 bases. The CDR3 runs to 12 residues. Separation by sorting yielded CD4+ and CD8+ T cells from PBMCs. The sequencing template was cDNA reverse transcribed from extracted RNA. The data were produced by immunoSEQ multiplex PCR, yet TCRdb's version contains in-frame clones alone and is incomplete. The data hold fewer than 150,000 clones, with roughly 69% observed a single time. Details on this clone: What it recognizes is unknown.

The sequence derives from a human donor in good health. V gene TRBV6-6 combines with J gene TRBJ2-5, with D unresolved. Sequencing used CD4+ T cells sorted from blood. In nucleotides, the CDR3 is TGTGCCAGCAGTTATGATTGGGAGACCCAGTACTTC. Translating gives CASSYDWETQYF.